The rows below give T cell receptor beta chains drawn from one sample of a study of cytomegalovirus exposure and HLA in healthy donors. Repertoires were generated with immunoSEQ multiplex PCR, while TCRdb's copy carries only in-frame clones and drops some. The sample records 150,000 or so clones, 65% to 80% being singletons. Input material: PBMCs. The receptors here all came from a man aged 18 to 29 in good health and CMV-seronegative. Both conserved end residues are part of each CDR3. The D gene is left open where the match is weak. Clone sizes are given selectively: once, few, many, or a class where the clone is expanded.

size	D	V	J	DNA	CDR3
-	TRBD1	TRBV7-2	TRBJ2-7	TGTGCCAGCAGCACCGGGACAGGGTTCTACGAGCAGTACTTC	CASSTGTGFYEQYF
once	-	TRBV19	TRBJ2-5	TGTGCCAGTAGTGAGGACAGATTTACTCAAGAGACCCAGTACTTC	CASSEDRFTQETQYF
-	-	TRBV2	TRBJ1-4	TGTGCCAGCAGTTCGGTCACGAGAGCCCGTTATAATGAAAAACTGTTTTTT	CASSSVTRARYNEKLFF
-	TRBD1	TRBV7-9	TRBJ1-2	TGTGCCAGCAGCTTATTGGGACAGGGGATTGCTGGCTACACCTTC	CASSLLGQGIAGYTF
-	TRBD2	TRBV7-6	TRBJ2-7	TGTGCCAGCAGCTTTAGCTTGGGACTAGCGGGGGGCCGCTCCTACGAGCAGTACTTC	CASSFSLGLAGGRSYEQYF
-	-	TRBV25-1	TRBJ1-1	TGTGCCAGCAGTGAACCAGCAGGAATGAACACTGAAGCTTTCTTT	CASSEPAGMNTEAFF
-	-	TRBV27	TRBJ2-2	TGTGCCAGCAGTTTCCGGGTATTGGGGGAGCTGTTTTTT	CASSFRVLGELFF
-	-	TRBV5-4	TRBJ2-7	TGTGCCAGCAGCCCAGACAACAATACCTACGAGCAGTACTTC	CASSPDNNTYEQYF
-	TRBD2	TRBV27	TRBJ2-3	TGTGCCAGCAGTTTATCTAGCGGGGGGGCGAATACGCAGTATTTT	CASSLSSGGANTQYF
-	TRBD1	TRBV7-9	TRBJ2-7	TGTGCCAGCAGCTTAGACGGGGCAGGGGGTTACAACGAGCAGTACTTC	CASSLDGAGGYNEQYF
-	-	TRBV6-4	TRBJ2-2	TGTGCCAGCAGTGACAGGCCAGGGGTCGGGGAGCTGTTTTTT	CASSDRPGVGELFF
-	-	TRBV6-1	TRBJ1-2	TGTGCCAGCAGTGAAGCGCTGAGGGCAAATGCCGGCTATGGCTACACCTTC	CASSEALRANAGYGYTF
few	TRBD1	TRBV4-3	TRBJ2-7	TGCGCCAGCAGCCGGGAGCCGGGACAGGGGAGGGACCACGAGCAGTACTTC	CASSREPGQGRDHEQYF
-	-	TRBV6-5	TRBJ2-3	TGTGCCAGCAGTTACCGGGCAGGGGGCACAGATACGCAGTATTTT	CASSYRAGGTDTQYF
-	-	TRBV5-4	TRBJ2-2	TGTGCCAGCAGCCCAGGGGGGTCGGGCGGGGAGCTGTTTTTT	CASSPGGSGGELFF
-	TRBD1	TRBV7-3	TRBJ1-1	TGTGCCAGCACCCGGGACAGGGAATCTCCTGAAGCTTTCTTT	CASTRDRESPEAFF
-	-	TRBV10-3	TRBJ2-5	TGTGCCACCCAGCGAGGGCAAGAGACCCAGTACTTC	CATQRGQETQYF
-	TRBD2	TRBV6-5	TRBJ2-1	TGTGCCAGCAGTCGGTCGGGACTAGCGGGGTTTGAGCAGTTCTTC	CASSRSGLAGFEQFF
few	-	TRBV7-2	TRBJ1-1	TGTGCCAGCAGCTTAGGACGGTGGGCGAACACTGAAGCTTTCTTT	CASSLGRWANTEAFF
-	TRBD2	TRBV7-8	TRBJ2-3	TGTGCCAGCAGCTTAAGCGGGGGGAACACAGATACGCAGTATTTT	CASSLSGGNTDTQYF
-	-	TRBV7-8	TRBJ1-5	TGTGCCAGCAGCTTATTGGAGGGGATTTATAGCAATCAGCCCCAGCATTTT	CASSLLEGIYSNQPQHF
-	TRBD1	TRBV20-1	TRBJ1-1	TGCGAGGGACAGGGGGGAACTGAAGCTTTCTTT	CEGQGGTEAFF
-	-	TRBV2	TRBJ1-1	TGTGCCAGCAGCCTTAACACTGAAGCTTTCTTT	CASSLNTEAFF
few	-	TRBV14	TRBJ1-3	TGTGCCAGCGGACATAGAAACTCTGGAAACACCATATATTTT	CASGHRNSGNTIYF